These 31 T cell receptor beta chains were sequenced from one sample in a study of identical twins. TCRdb ran MiXCR on the 5' RACE reads and lists one entry per CDR3 protein. Seen here are 400,000 to 550,000 distinct CDR3 sequences, about 24% observed once, and the top ten hold 2.9%. In addition, the sample was reused for a study of T cells expressing NK-cell markers.

Sequenced material: CD4+ T cells sorted from blood. The receptors shown here come from a woman aged 18-35 years in good health.

The chain employs TRBV6-4 and TRBJ2-3; TRBD2 matches 9 bases. This CDR3 is 16 amino acids long. Germline CDR1 reads MRHNA; CDR2 reads SNTAGT. The V and J ends lost 5 bases and 5 bases, in that order; junction bases with no gene match: 11. CDR3 bases: TGTGCCAGCAGTCCGAGGGGGCTAGCGGGGAAAGATACGCAGTATTTT. Protein product: CASSPRGLAGKDTQYF.

This clonotype was picked up a small number of times. The V call is TRBV15, the J call TRBJ2-2; D is undetermined. V was clipped by 0 bases and J by 9 bases, with 17 bases between them. The CDR3 length is 16 residues. Germline V gene lookup returns CDR1 LNHNV and CDR2 YYDKDF (reference sequence). The CDR3 DNA is TGTGCCACCAGCAGAGATCTGAACATCCCCCCCCGGGAGCTGTTTTTT. This gives the protein CATSRDLNIPPRELFF.

This clonotype was detected only a few times. V and J are TRBV7-9 and TRBJ2-1; weak D call: TRBD1 (6 bases). Germline V lookup: CDR1 SEHNR, CDR2 FQNEAQ (reference sequence). This CDR3 spans 16 amino acids. Trimming cost V 7 bases and J 4 bases, with 20 bases left between them. The CDR3 protein is CASTRTGTKYYNEQFF. For the CDR3, the DNA is TGTGCCAGCACCCGCACCGGGACAAAATATTACAATGAGCAGTTCTTC.

This chain joins TRBV5-1 and TRBJ1-1, with 9 bases identical to TRBD1. CDR1 is SGHRS and CDR2 is YFSETQ in the germline V gene. The CDR3 length is 14 residues. V trimming: 6 bases; J trimming: 1 base; junction bases outside the gene matches: 4. This CDR3 reads CASKGQGTNTEAFF. The CDR3 region has the DNA TGCGCCAGCAAAGGACAGGGGACGAACACTGAAGCTTTCTTT.

This chain uses TRBV20-1 with TRBJ1-3; perhaps TRBD1 as D (5 bases). This CDR3 is built from 14 residues. V lost 4 bases and J 0 bases, leaving 10 bases between the germline ends. Germline CDR1 DFQATT, CDR2 SNEGSKA (reference sequence). The CDR3 loop is CSANTRVSGNTIYF. The DNA of the CDR3 is TGCAGTGCTAATACCAGGGTCTCTGGAAACACCATATATTTT.

The J gene is TRBJ2-7, the V gene TRBV5-1; TRBD1 aligns across 7 bases. This CDR3 region has 17 residues. V shed 3 bases, J shed 6 bases, and the junction held 18 bases outside the gene matches. Germline V gene lookup returns CDR1 SGHRS and CDR2 YFSETQ. The CDR3 is CASSSLGMTGQRLEQYF. The CDR3 DNA follows: TGCGCCAGCAGCTCCCTCGGGATGACAGGGCAACGACTCGAGCAGTACTTC.

V gene TRBV5-1 combines with J gene TRBJ2-3; 7 positions match TRBD2. In germline, CDR1 is SGHRS, CDR2 YFSETQ. V lost 3 bases to trimming and J lost 0 bases; unmatched junction nucleotides: 7. This CDR3 has 16 residues. The CDR3 nucleotides are TGCGCCAGCAGCTGGACCTGGCGGGGGAGCACAGATACGCAGTATTTT. Its protein is CASSWTWRGSTDTQYF.

The chain carries TRBV6-1 and TRBJ1-3; 8 positions match TRBD1. Germline V gene sequence: CDR1 MNHNS, CDR2 SASEGT. CDR3 size: 16 residues. With 6 bases clipped from V and 1 base from J, the junction kept 8 bases outside the gene matches. CDR3 bases: TGTGCCAGCAGAAAATCCCAGGGGGCGTCTGGAAACACCATATATTTT. Translated: CASRKSQGASGNTIYF.

The chain links TRBV24-1 to TRBJ2-2; 10 bases align to TRBD2. CDR3 length equals 16 residues. V was pared by 9 bases and J by 5 bases, with 11 bases of the junction left unmatched. Germline loops: CDR1 KGHDR, CDR2 SFDVKD. The CDR3 DNA reads as TGTGCCACCCGTGCCAGCGGGGGGGCCGGAACCGGGGAGCTGTTTTTT. This sequence encodes CATRASGGAGTGELFF.

This clonotype was counted a few times. The genes are TRBV10-1 and TRBJ2-1; D ambiguous. Trimming took 4 bases from V and 7 from J, leaving 23 bases between them. This CDR3 region has 17 residues. Germline V gives CDR1 WNHNN, CDR2 SYGVQD (reference sequence). In DNA form, the CDR3 reads TGCGCCAGCAGTGCAAACTATCGGAGAAGTCAAAGGAATGAGCAGTTCTTC. Encoded protein: CASSANYRRSQRNEQFF.

This clonotype was recorded a few times. The chain couples TRBV12-3 or TRBV12-4 to TRBJ1-6; D is undetermined. The CDR3 loop spans 16 amino acids. V was pared by 6 bases and J by 0 bases, with 12 bases between. CDR3 loop: CASSLGSSSYNSPLHF. The CDR3 DNA sequence: TGTGCCAGCAGCTTGGGCTCCAGCTCCTATAATTCACCCCTCCACTTT.

This sequence joins TRBV29-1 and TRBJ2-7; D is ambiguous. V lost 4 bases, J lost 2 bases, and 9 bases lay in between. CDR3 length equals 12 residues. Germline V gene sequence: CDR1 SQVTM, CDR2 ANQGSEA. The CDR3 sequence: CSVGQQAYEQYF. The CDR3 bases are TGCAGCGTTGGCCAGCAAGCCTACGAGCAGTACTTC.

The CDR3 coding sequence is TGCGCCAGCAGCTTGGGGTCTAGCGGGATCAACGAGCAGTACTTC. It codes for CASSLGSSGINEQYF. V is TRBV5-1 and J is TRBJ2-7, with 9 bases identical to TRBD2. The CDR3 is made up of 15 amino acids. V shed 0 bases, J shed 5 bases, and the junction held 6 bases outside the gene matches. The germline V gene has CDR1 SGHRS and CDR2 YFSETQ.

This clonotype was recorded a few times. V gene TRBV7-6 combines with J gene TRBJ2-1; D possibly corresponds to TRBD1 (6 bases). Per the germline V gene, CDR1 is SGHVS and CDR2 is FNYEAQ. This CDR3 has 14 residues. The V and J ends lost 1 base and 6 bases respectively, with 10 bases between them. The CDR3 bases are TGTGCCAGCAGCTTAGTCGGACAGCGCAATGAGCAGTTCTTC. Amino acids: CASSLVGQRNEQFF.

This clonotype was seen more than once but under ten times. This chain links TRBV9 with TRBJ2-1; 14 nucleotides agree with TRBD2. With V trimmed by 0 bases and J by 9 bases, 5 bases remained unmatched. There are 16 residues in the CDR3. Per the germline V gene, CDR1 is SGDLS and CDR2 is YYNGEE. For the CDR3, the DNA is TGTGCCAGCAGCGTAGGACTAGCGGGGGGGCAGGGTGAGCAGTTCTTC. Protein sequence: CASSVGLAGGQGEQFF. The full variable domain, in which reference TRBV9 and TRBJ2-1 provide the parts outside the CDR3, is DSGVTQTPKHLITATGQRVTLRCSPRSGDLSVYWYQQSLDQGLQFLIQYYNGEERAKGNILERFSAQQFPDLHSELNLSSLELGDSALYFCASSVGLAGGQGEQFFGPGTRLTVL.

This clonotype was detected only a few times. This chain joins TRBV29-1 and TRBJ1-1; no definite D call. There are 15 residues in the CDR3. Trimming removed 4 bases from V and 0 bases from J, with 15 bases in between. Germline loops: CDR1 SQVTM, CDR2 ANQGSEA. The CDR3 DNA follows: TGCAGCGTTGCACCGGGTTGGGGAATGAACACTGAAGCTTTCTTT. Amino acid sequence: CSVAPGWGMNTEAFF.

This clonotype was seen only a few times. The chain uses TRBV9 and TRBJ2-1; no reliable D call. V lost 0 bases and J 8 bases, leaving 12 bases between the germline ends. The germline gives CDR1 SGDLS, CDR2 YYNGEE. The CDR3 consists of 14 residues. DNA of the CDR3: TGTGCCAGCAGCGTAGTCAACCGAGGCCATGAGCAGTTCTTC. This gives the protein CASSVVNRGHEQFF. The entire variable domain, with the rest obtained from reference TRBV9 and TRBJ2-1, is as follows: DSGVTQTPKHLITATGQRVTLRCSPRSGDLSVYWYQQSLDQGLQFLIQYYNGEERAKGNILERFSAQQFPDLHSELNLSSLELGDSALYFCASSVVNRGHEQFFGPGTRLTVL.

The chain joins TRBV6-5 to TRBJ1-1, with 11 bases lining up with TRBD1. From germline, CDR1 is MNHEY and CDR2 SVGAGI. The V and J ends lost 0 bases and 11 bases, in that order; junction bases with no gene match: 8. This CDR3 is built from 15 residues. CDR3 sequence: CASSYSRTGGIRAFF. CDR3 DNA: TGTGCCAGCAGTTACTCCAGGACAGGGGGCATTCGGGCTTTCTTT.

The chain has TRBV7-2 and TRBJ1-5; no clear D gene. V shed 4 bases and J shed 1 base, with 11 bases lying between them. The CDR3 spans 15 residues. CDR1 is SGHTA, CDR2 FQGNSA, per germline. This CDR3 is CASSSQPTSNQPQHF. DNA for the CDR3: TGTGCCAGCAGCTCTCAGCCAACGAGCAATCAGCCCCAGCATTTT.

The chain recombines TRBV19 with TRBJ1-1, with no clear D. Germline CDR1 reads LNHDA; CDR2 reads SQIVND (reference sequence). V gave up 2 bases and J gave up 11 bases, with 12 bases separating them. The CDR3 extends over 12 amino acids. CDR3 coding DNA: TGTGCCAGTAGTATATCGGTCTCCTGGGCTTTCTTT. Amino acid sequence: CASSISVSWAFF.

The sample holds a few counts of this clonotype. V is TRBV4-3 and J is TRBJ2-6, with D hard to call. The CDR3 has 17 amino acids. Deletions cut 2 bases from V and 1 base from J, with 12 bases between. The germline V gene has CDR1 LGHNA and CDR2 YSLEER. CDR3 sequence: CASSQFAPKSGANVLTF. The CDR3 DNA follows: TGCGCCAGCAGCCAATTCGCGCCCAAGTCTGGGGCCAACGTCCTGACTTTC.

This clonotype has ten or more counts. The V and J genes are TRBV6-1 and TRBJ1-2, with unresolved D. Trimming shortened V by 6 bases and J by 4 bases, and 12 bases separated the two germline ends. CDR3 length equals 13 residues. CDR1 is MNHNS and CDR2 is SASEGT in the germline V gene. The DNA for the CDR3 is TGTGCCAGCAGATCTTCTCCCATCTATGGCTACACCTTC. Amino acids: CASRSSPIYGYTF.

Only a few counts were recorded for this clonotype. The chain employs TRBV6-6 and TRBJ2-1; D remains unclear. Germline CDR1 reads MNHNY; CDR2 reads SVGAGI (reference sequence). The CDR3 runs to 13 residues. The ends were cut back, 1 base at V and 12 bases at J, with 13 bases in the middle. CDR3 sequence reads: CASSYWVDSGQFF. CDR3 DNA sequence: TGTGCCAGCAGTTACTGGGTCGACTCCGGGCAGTTCTTC.

The V gene is TRBV11-2, the J gene TRBJ2-1, with 7 bases lining up with TRBD2. Germline V lookup: CDR1 SGHAT, CDR2 FQNNGV. V lost 1 base to trimming and J lost 0 bases; unmatched junction nucleotides: 15. The CDR3 runs to 20 residues. The DNA for the CDR3 is TGTGCCAGCAGCTTAGGGGGCGGGCTAGCGGCCAGAAGCTCCTACAATGAGCAGTTCTTC. Translating it yields CASSLGGGLAARSSYNEQFF.

The chain joins TRBV24-1 to TRBJ1-2, with 8 bases aligning to TRBD1. The V segment lost 2 bases and the J segment 5 bases; nucleotides outside the gene matches: 12. This CDR3 comprises 17 residues. Germline-derived CDR1 and CDR2 are KGHDR and SFDVKD. The chain's CDR3 is CATSDSGTGCKRYGYTF. The CDR3 coding sequence is TGTGCCACCAGTGATTCCGGGACAGGATGTAAAAGGTATGGCTACACCTTC.

The rearrangement uses TRBV20-1 and TRBJ2-7; TRBD2 aligns across 7 bases. CDR1 is DFQATT, CDR2 SNEGSKA, per germline (reference sequence). V lost 7 bases, J lost 5 bases, and 11 bases stayed unmatched. This CDR3 is 13 amino acids long. The CDR3 region is CSGQRGRDDEQYF. Here the CDR3 DNA reads TGCAGTGGCCAGCGGGGCAGGGACGACGAGCAGTACTTC.

Here the CDR3 DNA reads TGCAGCGTTGAAGGACAGGCTGGGGGGGGCTACACCTTC. It translates to CSVEGQAGGGYTF. The chain recombines TRBV29-1 with TRBJ1-2; possible D gene TRBD1, 6 bases. Per germline, CDR1 SQVTM and CDR2 ANQGSEA. CDR3 size: 13 residues. The V gene lost 1 base and the J gene lost 8 bases, with 14 bases spanning the gap. Complete variable domain (other parts from reference TRBV29-1 and TRBJ1-2): SAVISQKPSRDICQRGTSLTIQCQVDSQVTMMFWYRQQPGQSLTLIATANQGSEATYESGFVIDKFPISRPNLTFSTLTVSNMSPEDSSIYLCSVEGQAGGGYTFGSGTRLTVV.

This clonotype was observed a few times. J is TRBJ2-5 and V is TRBV5-6; 8 bases fit TRBD1. Looked up from germline, CDR1 is SGHDT and CDR2 is YYEEEE. V gave up 5 bases and J gave up 4 bases; unmatched junction bases: 4. This CDR3 is 13 amino acids long. For the CDR3, the DNA is TGTGCCAGCAGGGACAGGGTCTTAGAGACCCAGTACTTC. This translates into CASRDRVLETQYF.

V gene TRBV11-3 combines with J gene TRBJ2-2; 12 positions match TRBD2. CDR3 length: 17 amino acids. J was trimmed by 4 bases and V by 6 bases; bases with no gene match: 9. Germline CDR1 reads SGHNT; CDR2 reads YENEEA. The CDR3 DNA reads as TGTGCCAGCAGTCACGCTAGCGGGGGGGCCTCCACCGGGGAGCTGTTTTTT. As protein: CASSHASGGASTGELFF. Full variable domain (missing parts from reference TRBV11-3 and TRBJ2-2): EAGVVQSPRYKIIEKKQPVAFWCNPISGHNTLYWYLQNLGQGPELLIRYENEEAVDDSQLPKDRFSAERLKGVDSTLKIQPAELGDSAVYLCASSHASGGASTGELFFGEGSRLTVL.

This clonotype was detected a few times. The chain recombines TRBV25-1 with TRBJ2-5; possible D gene TRBD2, 6 bases. V was pared by 4 bases and J by 5 bases, with 17 bases between. The CDR3 is 15 residues long. Germline CDR1 and CDR2: MGHDK and SYGVNS. Here the CDR3 DNA reads TGTGCCAGCAGTGCCCTGACCGGGACTTCGGAGACCCAGTACTTC. Protein: CASSALTGTSETQYF.

This clonotype was recorded at least ten times. The chain is built from TRBV7-2 and TRBJ2-2, with 8 bases lining up with TRBD2. The CDR3 length is 16 residues. CDR1 SGHTA and CDR2 FQGNSA come from the germline V gene. J lost 4 bases, V lost 1 base, and 5 bases had no gene match. In DNA, the CDR3 is TGTGCCAGCAGCTTAGAGTCTAGCGGGTTCACCGGGGAGCTGTTTTTT. Encoded protein: CASSLESSGFTGELFF.